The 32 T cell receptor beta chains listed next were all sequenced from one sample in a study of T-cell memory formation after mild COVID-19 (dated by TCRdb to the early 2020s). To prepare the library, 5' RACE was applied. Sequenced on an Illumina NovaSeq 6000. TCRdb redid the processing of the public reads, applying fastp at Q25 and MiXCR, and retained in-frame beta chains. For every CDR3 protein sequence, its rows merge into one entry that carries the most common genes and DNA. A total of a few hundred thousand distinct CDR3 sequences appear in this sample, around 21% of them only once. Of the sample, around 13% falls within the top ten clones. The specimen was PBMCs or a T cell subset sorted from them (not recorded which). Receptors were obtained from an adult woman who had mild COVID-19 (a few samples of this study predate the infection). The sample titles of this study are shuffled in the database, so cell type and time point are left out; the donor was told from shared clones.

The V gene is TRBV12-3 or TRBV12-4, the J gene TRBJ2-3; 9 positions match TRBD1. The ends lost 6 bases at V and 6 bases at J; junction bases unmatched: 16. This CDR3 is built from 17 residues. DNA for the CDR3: TGTGCCAGCAGCGGGGATCGGGACAGGGTGCCCCGCGATACGCAGTATTTT. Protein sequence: CASSGDRDRVPRDTQYF.

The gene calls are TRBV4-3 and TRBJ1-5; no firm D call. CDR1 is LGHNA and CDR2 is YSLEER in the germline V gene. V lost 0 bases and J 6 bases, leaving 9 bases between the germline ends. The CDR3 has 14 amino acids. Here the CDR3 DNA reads TGCGCCAGCAGCCAAGATGGTGGTGGTCAGCCCCAGCATTTT. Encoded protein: CASSQDGGGQPQHF.

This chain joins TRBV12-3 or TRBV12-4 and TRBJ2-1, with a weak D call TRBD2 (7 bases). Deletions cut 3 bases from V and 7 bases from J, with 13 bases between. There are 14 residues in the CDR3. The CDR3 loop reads CASSFAGAGNEQFF. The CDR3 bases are TGTGCCAGCAGTTTCGCGGGGGCGGGGAATGAGCAGTTCTTC.

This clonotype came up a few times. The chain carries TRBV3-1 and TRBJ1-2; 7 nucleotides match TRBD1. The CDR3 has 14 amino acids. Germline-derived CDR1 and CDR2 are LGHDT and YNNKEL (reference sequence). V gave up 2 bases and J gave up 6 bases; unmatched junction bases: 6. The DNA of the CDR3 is TGTGCCAGCAGCCAAACCCAACAGGGGAATGGCTACACCTTC. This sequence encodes CASSQTQQGNGYTF. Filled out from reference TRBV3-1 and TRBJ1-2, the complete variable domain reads DTAVSQTPKYLVTQMGNDKSIKCEQNLGHDTMYWYKQDSKKFLKIMFSYNNKELIINETVPNRFSPKSPDKAHLNLHINSLELGDSAVYFCASSQTQQGNGYTFGSGTRLTVV.

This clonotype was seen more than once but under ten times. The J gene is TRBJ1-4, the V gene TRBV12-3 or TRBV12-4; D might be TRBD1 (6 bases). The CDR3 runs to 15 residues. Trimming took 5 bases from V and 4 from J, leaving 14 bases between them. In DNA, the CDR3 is TGTGCCAGCAGTGCGTCGGGGGCCTATAATGAAAAACTGTTTTTT. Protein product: CASSASGAYNEKLFF.

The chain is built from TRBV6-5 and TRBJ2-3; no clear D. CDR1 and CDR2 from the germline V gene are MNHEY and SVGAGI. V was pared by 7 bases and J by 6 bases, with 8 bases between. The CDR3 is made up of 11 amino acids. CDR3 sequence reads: CASIVADTQYF. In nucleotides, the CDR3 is TGTGCCAGCATCGTAGCTGATACGCAGTATTTT.

The CDR3 DNA reads as TGTGCCAGCAGAGGTGCCGGGACAGCCGGGGAGCTGTTTTTT. This gives the protein CASRGAGTAGELFF. This chain joins TRBV9 and TRBJ2-2, with TRBD1 matching over 7 bases. The CDR3 consists of 14 residues. CDR1 is SGDLS and CDR2 is YYNGEE in the germline V gene. J lost 6 bases, V lost 5 bases, and 7 bases had no gene match.

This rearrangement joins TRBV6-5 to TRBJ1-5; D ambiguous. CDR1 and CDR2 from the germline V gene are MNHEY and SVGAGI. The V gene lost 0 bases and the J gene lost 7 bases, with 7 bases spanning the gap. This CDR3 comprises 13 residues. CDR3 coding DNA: TGTGCCAGCAGTTACTCGCCAGTACAGCCCCAGCATTTT. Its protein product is CASSYSPVQPQHF.

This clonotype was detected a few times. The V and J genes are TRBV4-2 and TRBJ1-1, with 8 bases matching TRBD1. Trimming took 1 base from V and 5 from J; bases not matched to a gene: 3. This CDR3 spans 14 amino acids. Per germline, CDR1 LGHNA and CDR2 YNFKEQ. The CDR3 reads CASSQVQGGTEAFF. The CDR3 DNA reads TGTGCCAGCAGCCAAGTACAGGGGGGGACTGAAGCTTTCTTT.

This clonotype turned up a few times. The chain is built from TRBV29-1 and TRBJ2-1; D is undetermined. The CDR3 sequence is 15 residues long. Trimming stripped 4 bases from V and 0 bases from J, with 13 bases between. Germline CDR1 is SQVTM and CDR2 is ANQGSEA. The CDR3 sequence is CSVVLPSSSYNEQFF. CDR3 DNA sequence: TGCAGCGTTGTTCTCCCGTCCAGCTCCTACAATGAGCAGTTCTTC.

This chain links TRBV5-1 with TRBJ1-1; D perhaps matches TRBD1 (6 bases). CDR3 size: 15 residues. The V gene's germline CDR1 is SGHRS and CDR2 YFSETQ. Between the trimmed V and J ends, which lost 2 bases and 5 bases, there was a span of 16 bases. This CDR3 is CASSLDTGPETEAFF. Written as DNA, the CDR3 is TGCGCCAGCAGCTTAGATACAGGGCCGGAGACTGAAGCTTTCTTT. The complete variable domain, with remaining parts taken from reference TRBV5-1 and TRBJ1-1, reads KAGVTQTPRYLIKTRGQQVTLSCSPISGHRSVSWYQQTPGQGLQFLFEYFSETQRNKGNFPGRFSGRQFSNSRSEMNVSTLELGDSALYLCASSLDTGPETEAFFGQGTRLTVV.

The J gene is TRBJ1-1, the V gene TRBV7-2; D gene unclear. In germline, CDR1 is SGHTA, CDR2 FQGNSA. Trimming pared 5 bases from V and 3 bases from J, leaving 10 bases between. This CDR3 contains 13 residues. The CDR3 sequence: CASSPPIDTEAFF. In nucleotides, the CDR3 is TGTGCCAGCAGCCCCCCTATCGACACTGAAGCTTTCTTT.

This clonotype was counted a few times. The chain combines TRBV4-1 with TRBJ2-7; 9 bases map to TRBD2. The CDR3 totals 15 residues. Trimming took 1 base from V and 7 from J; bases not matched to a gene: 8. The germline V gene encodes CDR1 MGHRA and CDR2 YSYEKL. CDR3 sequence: CASSQGLSGRGEQYF. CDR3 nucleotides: TGCGCCAGCAGCCAAGGACTTAGCGGGAGAGGTGAGCAGTACTTC.

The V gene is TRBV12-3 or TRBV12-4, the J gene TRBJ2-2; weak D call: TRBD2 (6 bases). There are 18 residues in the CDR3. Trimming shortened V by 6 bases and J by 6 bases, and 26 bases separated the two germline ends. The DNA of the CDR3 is TGTGCCAGCAGGACACTCGGATCTAGCGTAGGAAGCGCCGGGGAGCTGTTTTTT. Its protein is CASRTLGSSVGSAGELFF.

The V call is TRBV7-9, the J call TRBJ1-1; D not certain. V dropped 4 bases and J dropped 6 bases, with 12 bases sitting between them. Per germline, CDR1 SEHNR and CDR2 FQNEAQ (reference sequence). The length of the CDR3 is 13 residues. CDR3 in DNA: TGTGCCAGCAGCTCTATAGCCGGGGCTGAAGCTTTCTTT. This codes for CASSSIAGAEAFF. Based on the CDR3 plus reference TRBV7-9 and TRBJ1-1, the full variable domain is DTGVSQNPRHKITKRGQNVTFRCDPISEHNRLYWYRQTLGQGPEFLTYFQNEAQLEKSRLLSDRFSAERPKGSFSTLEIQRTEQGDSAMYLCASSSIAGAEAFFGQGTRLTVV.

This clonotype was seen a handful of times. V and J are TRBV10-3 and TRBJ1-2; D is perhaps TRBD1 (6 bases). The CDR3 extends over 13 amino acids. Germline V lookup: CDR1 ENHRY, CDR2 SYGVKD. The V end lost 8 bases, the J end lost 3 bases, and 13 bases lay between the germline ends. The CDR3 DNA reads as TGTGCCATCGGGTCCGGGGGCGACTATGGCTACACCTTC. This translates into CAIGSGGDYGYTF.

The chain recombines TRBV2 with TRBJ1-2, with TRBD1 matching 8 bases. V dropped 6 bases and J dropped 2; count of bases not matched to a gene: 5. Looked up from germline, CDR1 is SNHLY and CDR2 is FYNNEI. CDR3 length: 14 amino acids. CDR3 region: CASRGDRTNYGYTF. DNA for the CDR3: TGTGCCAGCAGGGGGGACAGGACAAACTATGGCTACACCTTC.

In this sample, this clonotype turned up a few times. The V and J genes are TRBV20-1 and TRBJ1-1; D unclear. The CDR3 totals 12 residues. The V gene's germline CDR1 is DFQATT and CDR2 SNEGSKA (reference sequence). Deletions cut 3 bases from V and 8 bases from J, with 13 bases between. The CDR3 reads CSARREHAEAFF. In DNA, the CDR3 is TGCAGTGCTAGGAGAGAACATGCGGAAGCTTTCTTT.

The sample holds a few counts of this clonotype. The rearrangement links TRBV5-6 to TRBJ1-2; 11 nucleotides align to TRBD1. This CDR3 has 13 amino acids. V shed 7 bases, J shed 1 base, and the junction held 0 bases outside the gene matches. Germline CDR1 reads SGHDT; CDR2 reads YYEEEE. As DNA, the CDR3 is TGTGCCAGCGGGACAGGGGGTAACTATGGCTACACCTTC. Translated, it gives CASGTGGNYGYTF.

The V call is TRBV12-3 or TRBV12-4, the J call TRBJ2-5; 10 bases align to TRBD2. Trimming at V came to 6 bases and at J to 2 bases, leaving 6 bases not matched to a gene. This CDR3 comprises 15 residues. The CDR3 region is CASSPAGGWQETQYF. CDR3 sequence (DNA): TGTGCCAGCAGCCCAGCGGGGGGGTGGCAAGAGACCCAGTACTTC.

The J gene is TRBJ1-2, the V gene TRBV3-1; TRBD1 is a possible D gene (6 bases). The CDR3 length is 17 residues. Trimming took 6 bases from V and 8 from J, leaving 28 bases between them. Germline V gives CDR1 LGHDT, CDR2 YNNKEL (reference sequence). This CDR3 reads CASSTLVKTGQGGGYTF. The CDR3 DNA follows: TGTGCCAGCAGTACCCTCGTGAAGACAGGACAAGGGGGGGGCTACACCTTC.

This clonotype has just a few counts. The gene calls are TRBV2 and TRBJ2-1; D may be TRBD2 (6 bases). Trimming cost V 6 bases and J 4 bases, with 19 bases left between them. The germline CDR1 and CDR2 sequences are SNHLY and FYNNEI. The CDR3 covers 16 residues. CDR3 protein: CASSESPGVTYNEQFF. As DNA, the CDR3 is TGTGCCAGCAGCGAATCTCCGGGAGTGACGTACAATGAGCAGTTCTTC.

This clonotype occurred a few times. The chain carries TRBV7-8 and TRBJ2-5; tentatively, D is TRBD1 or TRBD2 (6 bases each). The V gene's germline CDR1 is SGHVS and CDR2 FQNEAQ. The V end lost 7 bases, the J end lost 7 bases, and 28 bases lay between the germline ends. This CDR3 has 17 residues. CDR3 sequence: CASTTFPRGASGWTQYF. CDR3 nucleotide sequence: TGTGCCAGCACTACCTTCCCAAGGGGGGCTAGTGGGTGGACCCAGTACTTC.

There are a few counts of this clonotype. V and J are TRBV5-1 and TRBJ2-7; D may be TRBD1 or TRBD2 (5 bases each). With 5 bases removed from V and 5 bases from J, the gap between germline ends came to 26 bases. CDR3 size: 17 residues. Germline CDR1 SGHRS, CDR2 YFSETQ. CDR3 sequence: CASSKEPGPTALHEQYF. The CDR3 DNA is TGCGCCAGCAGTAAGGAGCCGGGACCGACGGCTCTCCACGAGCAGTACTTC.

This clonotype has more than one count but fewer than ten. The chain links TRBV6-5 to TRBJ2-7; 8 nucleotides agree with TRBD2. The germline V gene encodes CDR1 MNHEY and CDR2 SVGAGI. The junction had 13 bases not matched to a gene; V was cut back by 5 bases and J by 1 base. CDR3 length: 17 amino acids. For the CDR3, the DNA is TGTGCCAGCAGTGAGATTCGGGGGGGCGCTTGGTCCTACGAGCAGTACTTC. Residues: CASSEIRGGAWSYEQYF.

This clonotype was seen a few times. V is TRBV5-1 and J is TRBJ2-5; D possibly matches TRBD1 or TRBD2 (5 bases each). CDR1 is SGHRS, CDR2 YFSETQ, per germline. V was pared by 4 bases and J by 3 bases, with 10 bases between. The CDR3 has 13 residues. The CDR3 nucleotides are TGCGCCAGCAGCATAGGGACCGAAGAGACCCAGTACTTC. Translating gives CASSIGTEETQYF.

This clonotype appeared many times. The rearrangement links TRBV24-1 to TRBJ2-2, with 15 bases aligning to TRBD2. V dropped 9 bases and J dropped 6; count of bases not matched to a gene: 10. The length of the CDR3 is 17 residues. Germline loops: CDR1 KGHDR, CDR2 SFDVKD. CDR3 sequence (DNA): TGTGCCACCTCTGGGGGACTAGCGGGAGGAATTGCCGGGGAGCTGTTTTTT. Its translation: CATSGGLAGGIAGELFF.

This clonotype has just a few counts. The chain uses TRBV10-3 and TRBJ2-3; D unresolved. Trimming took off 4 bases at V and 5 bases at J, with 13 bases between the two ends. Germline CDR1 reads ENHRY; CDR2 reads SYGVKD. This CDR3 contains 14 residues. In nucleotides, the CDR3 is TGTGCCATCAGTGTCTCGCTAGTGAAAGATACGCAGTATTTT. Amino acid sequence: CAISVSLVKDTQYF.

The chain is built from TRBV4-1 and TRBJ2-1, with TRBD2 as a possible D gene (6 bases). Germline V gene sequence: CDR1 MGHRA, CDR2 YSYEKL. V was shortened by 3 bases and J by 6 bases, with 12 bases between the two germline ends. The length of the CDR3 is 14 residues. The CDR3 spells CASSHPGAGNEQFF. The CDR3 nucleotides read TGCGCCAGCAGCCACCCGGGAGCGGGCAATGAGCAGTTCTTC.

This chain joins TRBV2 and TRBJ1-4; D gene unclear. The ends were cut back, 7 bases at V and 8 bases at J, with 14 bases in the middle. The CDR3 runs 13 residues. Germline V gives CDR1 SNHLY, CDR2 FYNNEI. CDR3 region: CASTLKDGEKLFF. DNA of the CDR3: TGTGCCAGCACCCTAAAAGATGGGGAAAAACTGTTTTTT. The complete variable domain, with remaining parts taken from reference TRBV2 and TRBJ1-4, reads EPEVTQTPSHQVTQMGQEVILRCVPISNHLYFYWYRQILGQKVEFLVSFYNNEISEKSEIFDDQFSVERPDGSNFTLKIRSTKLEDSAMYFCASTLKDGEKLFFGSGTQLSVL.

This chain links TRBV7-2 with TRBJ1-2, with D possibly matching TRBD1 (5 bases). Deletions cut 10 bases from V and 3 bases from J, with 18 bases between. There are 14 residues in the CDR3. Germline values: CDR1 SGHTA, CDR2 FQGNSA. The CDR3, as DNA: TGTGCCATTCCTCACCAGCAGGGCCACTATGGCTACACCTTC. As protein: CAIPHQQGHYGYTF.

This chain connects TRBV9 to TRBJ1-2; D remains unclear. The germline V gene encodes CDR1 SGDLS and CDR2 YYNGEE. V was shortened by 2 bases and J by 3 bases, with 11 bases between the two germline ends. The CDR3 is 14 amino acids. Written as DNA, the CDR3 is TGTGCCAGCAGCGTTGCGGGTCCCGACTATGGCTACACCTTC. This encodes CASSVAGPDYGYTF.